The T cell receptor beta chain described here comes from a study of blood T cells in healthy people across ages. To note about this clonotype: The junction departs from the called germline gene at one end, perhaps through a read error.

This CDR3 spans 19 amino acids. Germline V gene sequence: CDR1 SGHDN, CDR2 FVKESK. Alongside a J-beta primer mix, a sample-barcoded 5' primer served in a second PCR lasting about 7 to 12 cycles. TCRdb ran MiXCR on the 5' RACE reads and lists one entry per CDR3 protein. The sample records some 700,000 distinct CDR3 sequences, 40% to 45% being singletons. The chain employs TRBV14 and TRBJ2-3, with 12 bases aligning to TRBD2. Sample: blood. The receptor comes from a woman aged 60 to 75 in good health. The CDR3 DNA sequence: TGTGCCAACAGCCTCGGGAGACTAGCGGGGGCCTTCGGGGCAGATATGCAGTATTTT. It yields the protein CANSLGRLAGAFGADMQYF. Complete variable domain (other parts from reference TRBV14 and TRBJ2-3): EAGVTQFPSHSVIEKGQTVTLRCDPISGHDNLYWYRRVMGKEIKFLLHFVKESKQDESGMPNNRFLAERTGGTYSTLKVQPAELEDSGVYFCANSLGRLAGAFGADMQYFGPGTRLTVL.